Reported below is one T cell receptor beta chain. Its antigen is currently unknown. The germline V and J ends were trimmed by 0 bases and 1 base, with 12 bases remaining between them. Germline loops: CDR1 SGDLS, CDR2 YYNGEE. The CDR3 extends over 16 amino acids. The sample belongs to a study of T cells in localized non-small cell lung cancer. Whole-study findings and limits: There was higher T cell clonality in uninvolved adjacent lung than in tumor, and it was highest there. A raised T cell density in blood coincided with lengthier overall survival. Appearance in adjacent lung was seen for a median 57 of the top 100 tumor clones.

Assay: immunoSEQ multiplex PCR; the TCRdb copy retains only in-frame clones and omits some. The sample lists 35,000 or so clones; roughly 89% were seen once. The specimen was peripheral blood, collected before any cancer treatment. The chain employs TRBV9 and TRBJ2-3; D may match TRBD1 or TRBD2 (5 bases each). The source is a woman aged 40 to 75 with stage I lung adenocarcinoma. The CDR3 sequence is CASSVAGRDGTDTQYF. The CDR3 coding sequence is TGTGCCAGCAGCGTAGCGGGACGGGACGGCACAGATACGCAGTATTTT.